This TCR beta chain was found in a study of OX40 agonist ivuxolimab in advanced cancers. Study overall: Those enrolled were 82.7% male, with a mean age of about 66 years and ages from roughly 20 to 85.

CDR1 is SGDLS, CDR2 YYNGEE, per germline. This CDR3 has 15 residues. The ends lost 0 bases at V and 5 bases at J; junction bases unmatched: 4. TCRdb keeps only in-frame clones here, not all; method: immunoSEQ multiplex PCR. The sample holds about 48,000 clones, approximately 83% seen once. The rearrangement uses TRBV9 and TRBJ2-4; TRBD2 aligns across 8 bases. The TCR was taken from an adult with an advanced solid tumor such as melanoma, head and neck, liver or kidney cancer. Specimen: CD4+ or CD8+ T cells sorted from blood, collected in a trial of the OX40 agonist ivuxolimab. The CDR3 DNA reads as TGTGCCAGCAGCGTAGCTCCGGGGGGGCAAAACATTCAGTACTTC. Protein: CASSVAPGGQNIQYF.